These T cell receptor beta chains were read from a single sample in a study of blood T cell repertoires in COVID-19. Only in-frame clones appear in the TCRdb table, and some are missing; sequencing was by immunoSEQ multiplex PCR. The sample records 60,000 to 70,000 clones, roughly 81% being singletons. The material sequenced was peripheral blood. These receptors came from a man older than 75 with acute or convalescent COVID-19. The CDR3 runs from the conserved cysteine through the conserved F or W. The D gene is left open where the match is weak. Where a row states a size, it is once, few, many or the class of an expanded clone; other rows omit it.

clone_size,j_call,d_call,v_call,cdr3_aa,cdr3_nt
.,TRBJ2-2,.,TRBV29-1,CSVGVRAGELFF,TGCAGCGTTGGAGTCAGGGCCGGGGAGCTGTTTTTT
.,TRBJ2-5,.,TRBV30,CAWSVAETQYF,TGTGCCTGGAGTGTAGCCGAGACCCAGTACTTC
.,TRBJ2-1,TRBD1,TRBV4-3,CASSQERGGTGSNEQFF,TGCGCCAGCAGCCAAGAGCGCGGCGGGACAGGGTCCAATGAGCAGTTCTTC
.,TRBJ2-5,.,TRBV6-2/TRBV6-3,CASSYRPSARGETQYF,TGTGCCAGCAGTTACCGGCCTAGCGCGAGGGGAGAGACCCAGTACTTC
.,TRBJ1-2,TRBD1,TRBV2,CASSRTGYGYTF,TGTGCCAGCAGCCGGACAGGCTATGGCTACACCTTC
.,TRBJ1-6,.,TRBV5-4,CASSLGGTANANSPLHF,TGTGCCAGCAGCCTTGGAGGGACCGCAAACGCCAATTCACCCCTCCACTTT
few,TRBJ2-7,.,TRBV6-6,CASSYRYEQYF,TGTGCCAGCAGTTACCGGTACGAGCAGTACTTC
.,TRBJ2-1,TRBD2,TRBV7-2,CASSLWDYVAGDNEQFF,TGTGCCAGCAGCTTATGGGACTATGTGGCGGGAGACAATGAGCAGTTCTTC
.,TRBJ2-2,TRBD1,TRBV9,CASSFFGTEYTGELFF,TGTGCCAGCAGCTTCTTTGGGACAGAGTATACCGGGGAGCTGTTTTTT
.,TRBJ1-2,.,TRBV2,CAAKRDNYGYTF,TGTGCCGCTAAGCGGGATAACTATGGCTACACCTTC
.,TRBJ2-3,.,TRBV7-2,CASSLQTGYTDTQYF,TGTGCCAGCAGCCTTCAGACAGGTTACACAGATACGCAGTATTTT
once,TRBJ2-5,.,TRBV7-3,CASSLFPGPQETQYF,TGTGCCAGCAGCTTATTTCCAGGGCCCCAAGAGACCCAGTACTTC
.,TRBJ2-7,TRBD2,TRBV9,CASSVGPEREGHEQYF,TGTGCCAGCAGCGTAGGTCCTGAGCGGGAGGGGCACGAGCAGTACTTC
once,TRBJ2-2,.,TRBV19,CASSIDRATGELFF,TGTGCCAGTAGTATCGACAGAGCCACCGGGGAGCTGTTTTTT
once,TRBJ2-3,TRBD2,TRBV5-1,CASSVSGGLTSSTDTQYF,TGCGCCAGCAGCGTTAGCGGGGGCCTGACTTCTAGCACAGATACGCAGTATTTT
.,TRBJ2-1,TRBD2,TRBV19,CASTRKGVGRAGGNEQFF,TGTGCCAGTACCAGAAAGGGAGTCGGGAGGGCCGGCGGAAATGAGCAGTTCTTC
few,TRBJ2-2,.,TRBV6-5,CASLSGARFTGELFF,TGTGCCAGCCTAAGTGGGGCTCGTTTCACCGGGGAGCTGTTTTTT
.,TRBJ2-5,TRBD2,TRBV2,CASSPGGEETQYF,TGTGCCAGCAGCCCGGGGGGGGAGGAGACCCAGTACTTC
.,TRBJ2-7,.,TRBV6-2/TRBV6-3,CASSILYEQYF,TGTGCCAGCAGCATACTCTACGAGCAGTACTTC
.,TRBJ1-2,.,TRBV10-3,CAISEGQDLYGYTF,TGTGCCATCAGTGAGGGACAAGATCTCTATGGCTACACCTTC
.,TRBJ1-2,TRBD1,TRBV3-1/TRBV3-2,CASSHGTVYGYTF,TGTGCCAGCAGCCACGGGACAGTCTATGGCTACACCTTC
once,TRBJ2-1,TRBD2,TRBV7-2,CASSLRLAGLSLLFF,TGTGCCAGCAGCCTTAGGCTAGCGGGACTATCACTGCTGTTCTTC
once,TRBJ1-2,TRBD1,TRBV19,CASRLNPGTGEGYTF,TGTGCCAGTAGGTTAAATCCTGGGACAGGGGAAGGCTACACCTTC
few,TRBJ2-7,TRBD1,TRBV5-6,CASSALPGGGYEQYF,TGTGCCAGCAGCGCATTACCAGGGGGCGGCTACGAGCAGTACTTC
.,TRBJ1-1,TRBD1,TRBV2,CASSVRTGGFGNTEAFF,TGTGCCAGCAGTGTGAGGACAGGGGGCTTTGGGAACACTGAAGCTTTCTTT
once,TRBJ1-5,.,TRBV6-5,CASSGLSNQPQHF,TGTGCCAGCTCAGGACTGAGCAATCAGCCCCAGCATTTT
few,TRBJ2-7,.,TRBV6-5,CASSSGTQIEYF,TGTGCCAGCAGCTCCGGGACTCAGATTGAGTACTTC
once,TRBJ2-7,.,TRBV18,CASSPGQGGEQYF,TGTGCCAGCTCACCGGGACAAGGGGGCGAGCAGTACTTC
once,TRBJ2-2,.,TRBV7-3,CASSLGGFAGELFF,TGTGCCAGCAGCTTAGGAGGCTTTGCCGGGGAGCTGTTTTTT
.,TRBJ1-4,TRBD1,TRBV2,CASSPPGGFNEKLFF,TGTGCCAGCAGTCCACCAGGGGGTTTTAATGAAAAACTGTTTTTT
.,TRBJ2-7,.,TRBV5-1,CASSLESGSGLYEQYF,TGCGCCAGCAGCTTGGAGTCAGGCTCGGGGTTATACGAGCAGTACTTC
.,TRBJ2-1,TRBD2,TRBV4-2,CASSQDQLAGGTISYNEQFF,TGTGCCAGCAGCCAAGATCAACTAGCGGGGGGTACCATCTCCTACAATGAGCAGTTCTTC
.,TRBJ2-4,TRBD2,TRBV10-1,CASSERLAELAKNIQYF,TGCGCCAGCAGTGAGCGACTAGCAGAACTAGCCAAAAACATTCAGTACTTC
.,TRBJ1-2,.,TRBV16,CASSQSWPNYGYTF,TGTGCCAGCAGCCAATCATGGCCTAACTATGGCTACACCTTC
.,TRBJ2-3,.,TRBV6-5,CASSPRDSTDTQYF,TGTGCCAGCAGCCCCCGGGACTCCACAGATACGCAGTATTTT
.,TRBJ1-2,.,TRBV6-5,CASNPGGEGYTF,TGTGCCAGCAACCCTGGGGGGGAAGGCTACACCTTC
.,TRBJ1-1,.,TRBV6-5,CASSWKGEAFF,TGTGCCAGCAGTTGGAAGGGGGAAGCTTTCTTT
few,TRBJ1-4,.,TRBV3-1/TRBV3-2,CASSHRTGQSEKLFF,TGTGCCAGCAGCCATCGTACAGGGCAGAGTGAAAAACTGTTTTTT
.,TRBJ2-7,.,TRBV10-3,CAIRVGTLYEQYF,TGTGCCATCAGGGTCGGGACTCTCTACGAGCAGTACTTC
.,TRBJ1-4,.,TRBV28,CASSLQGPHATNEKLFF,TGTGCCAGCAGTTTGCAGGGGCCCCATGCAACTAATGAAAAACTGTTTTTT
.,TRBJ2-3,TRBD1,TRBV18,CASSPDSGTGGDTQYF,TGTGCCAGCTCACCCGATTCCGGGACAGGGGGAGATACGCAGTATTTT
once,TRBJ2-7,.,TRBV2,CASSQGTFAYEQYF,TGTGCCAGCAGTCAAGGGACTTTCGCTTACGAGCAGTACTTC
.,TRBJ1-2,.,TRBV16,CASSQSPGGDGYTF,TGTGCCAGCAGCCAATCTCCAGGAGGTGACGGCTACACCTTC
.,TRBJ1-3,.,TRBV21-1,CASSNRLGHNSGNTIYF,TGTGCCAGCAGCAACAGACTTGGACACAACTCTGGAAACACCATATATTTT
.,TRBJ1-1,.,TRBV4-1,CASSRLRAEGNTEAFF,TGCGCCAGCAGCCGCCTCCGGGCCGAGGGGAACACTGAAGCTTTCTTT
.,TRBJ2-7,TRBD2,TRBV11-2,CASSPYTPGLAGDEQYF,TGTGCCAGCAGCCCCTATACCCCGGGACTAGCGGGAGACGAGCAGTACTTC
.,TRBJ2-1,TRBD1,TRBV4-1,CASSQEGQGGYNEQFF,TGCGCCAGCAGCCAAGAGGGACAGGGCGGATACAATGAGCAGTTCTTC
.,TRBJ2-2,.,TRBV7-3,CASSPGARGTGELFF,TGTGCCAGCAGCCCCGGGGCCAGGGGTACCGGGGAGCTGTTTTTT
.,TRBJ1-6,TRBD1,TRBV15,CATSRDPGQANSPLHF,TGTGCCACCAGCAGAGATCCGGGACAGGCAAATTCACCCCTCCACTTT
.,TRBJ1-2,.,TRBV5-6,CASRSLLAGGSYGYTF,TGTGCCAGCAGGTCGCTCCTGGCCGGGGGGTCCTATGGCTACACCTTC
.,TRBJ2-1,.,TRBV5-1,CASSLELGRIDEQFF,TGCGCCAGCAGCTTGGAATTGGGCCGAATAGATGAGCAGTTCTTC
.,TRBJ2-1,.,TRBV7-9,CASSPMGRNEQFF,TGTGCCAGCAGCCCCATGGGCCGGAATGAGCAGTTCTTC